This passage covers 12 T cell receptor beta chains from one sample sequenced in a study of graft-versus-host responses after intestinal transplantation. TCRdb's copy holds only in-frame clones and misses some; the assay was immunoSEQ multiplex PCR. The table includes nearly 25,000 clones, around two fifths detected once. This material consisted of alloreactive CD4+ T cells from a mixed lymphocyte reaction culture, taken before intestinal transplant. Subset described: CFSE-low proliferating T cells sorted from roughly 6-day pre-transplant mixed lymphocyte reaction (GvH or HvG direction). Source of these receptors: a human patient who received an intestinal transplant.

The chain is built from TRBV2 and TRBJ2-7; D possibly corresponds to TRBD1 (5 bases). Trimming took 5 bases from V and 9 from J, leaving 20 bases between them. The CDR3 consists of 14 residues. Germline CDR1 reads SNHLY; CDR2 reads FYNNEI. The CDR3 sequence: CASSQRLTGVGQYF. The DNA of the CDR3 is TGTGCCAGCAGTCAACGACTTACAGGTGTAGGGCAGTACTTC.

This clone turned up a few times. The same CDR3 arises from other DNA sequences in this sample as well. The chain is built from TRBV29-1 and TRBJ2-7, with 7 bases lining up with TRBD2. The J segment lost 5 bases and the V segment lost 6 bases, leaving 16 bases of the junction unmatched. CDR3 length: 15 residues. Germline-derived CDR1 and CDR2 are SQVTM and ANQGSEA. CDR3 nucleotide sequence: TGCAGCGTCGCCAGGCGACTGGCGGGAGAGGACGAGCAGTACTTC. It specifies CSVARRLAGEDEQYF.

This clone was found a few times. The chain carries TRBV19 and TRBJ2-2; 8 bases are shared with TRBD1. The CDR3 consists of 15 residues. The germline V gene encodes CDR1 LNHDA and CDR2 SQIVND (reference sequence). After removal of 6 bases from V and 3 bases from J, the junction contained 6 bases not matched to a gene. The CDR3 spells CASRVTGGDTGELFF. In nucleotides, the CDR3 is TGTGCCAGTAGGGTTACAGGGGGAGACACCGGGGAGCTGTTTTTT.

This chain links TRBV6-5 with TRBJ1-2; D may be TRBD1 (5 bases). The CDR3 runs to 14 residues. The germline gives CDR1 MNHEY, CDR2 SVGAGI. Trimming cost V 0 bases and J 5 bases, with 10 bases left between them. CDR3 in DNA: TGTGCCAGCAGTTACTCGACCGGGGGTTATGGCTACACCTTC. Translating gives CASSYSTGGYGYTF.

The rearrangement links TRBV28 to TRBJ1-2; tentative D call: TRBD1 (5 bases). CDR1 and CDR2 from the germline V gene are MDHEN and SYDVKM. The ends were cut back, 4 bases at V and 0 bases at J, with 18 bases in the middle. There are 17 residues in the CDR3. The chain's CDR3 is CASSSGFQGRANYGYTF. The DNA for the CDR3 is TGTGCCAGCAGTTCAGGTTTTCAGGGTAGGGCTAACTATGGCTACACCTTC.

In this sample, this clone turned up a few times. The chain recombines TRBV6-1 with TRBJ2-1; no definite D call. Germline loops: CDR1 MNHNS, CDR2 SASEGT. Trimming stripped 5 bases from V and 0 bases from J, with 5 bases between. This CDR3 is built from 13 residues. For the CDR3, the DNA is TGTGCCAGCAGTCGACACTCCTACAATGAGCAGTTCTTC. Its protein is CASSRHSYNEQFF.

This clone came up a few times. The V and J genes are TRBV6-5 and TRBJ1-2, with D perhaps TRBD1 (5 bases). Between the trimmed V and J ends, which lost 2 bases and 1 base, there was a span of 5 bases. The V gene's germline CDR1 is MNHEY and CDR2 SVGAGI. The CDR3 totals 13 residues. Here the CDR3 reads CASSYGHNYGYTF. The CDR3, as DNA: TGTGCCAGCAGTTACGGACATAACTATGGCTACACCTTC.

V and J are TRBV15 and TRBJ1-5; no clear D gene. The CDR3 runs to 16 residues. V was clipped by 6 bases and J by 4 bases, with 19 bases between them. Germline CDR1 reads LNHNV; CDR2 reads YYDKDF (reference sequence). The CDR3 loop is CATRRSGVQLNQPQHF. The CDR3 nucleotides read TGTGCCACCAGACGTTCCGGGGTTCAGCTAAATCAGCCCCAGCATTTT.

The chain is built from TRBV7-9 and TRBJ2-3, with 16 bases fitting TRBD2. The trim removed 8 bases at V and 8 bases at J, leaving 10 bases unmatched. CDR3 size: 16 residues. Looked up from germline, CDR1 is SEHNR and CDR2 is FQNEAQ (reference sequence). CDR3 bases: TGTGCCAGCCCGCCGGTGGGACTAGCGGGAGGGGGTACGCAGTATTTT. Protein sequence: CASPPVGLAGGGTQYF.

A few counts support this clone. The rearrangement links TRBV6-5 to TRBJ2-2, with D hard to call. This CDR3 spans 15 amino acids. The germline V gene has CDR1 MNHEY and CDR2 SVGAGI. V was shortened by 6 bases and J by 0 bases, with 11 bases between the two germline ends. CDR3 residues: CASRARYSNTGELFF. DNA of the CDR3: TGTGCCAGCAGGGCCCGATATTCGAACACCGGGGAGCTGTTTTTT.

The chain couples TRBV6-5 to TRBJ2-1; possible D gene TRBD1, 6 bases. Trimming stripped 3 bases from V and 10 bases from J, with 13 bases between. The CDR3 length is 13 residues. CDR1 and CDR2 (germline): MNHEY, SVGAGI. The CDR3 is CASSYGRQVEQFF. CDR3 in DNA: TGTGCCAGCAGTTATGGCAGACAGGTCGAGCAGTTCTTC.

This clone has a handful of counts. The CDR3 reads CASSEWSGVKGTGELFF. As DNA, the CDR3 is TGTGCCAGCAGTGAGTGGTCGGGAGTAAAAGGAACCGGGGAGCTGTTTTTT. V and J are TRBV25-1 and TRBJ2-2; TRBD2 might be the D (6 bases). V dropped 3 bases and J dropped 5 bases, with 19 bases sitting between them. The length of the CDR3 is 17 residues. CDR1 is MGHDK and CDR2 is SYGVNS in the germline V gene.